A selection of T cell receptor beta chains follows, all from one sample in a study of technical replicates of blood from a handful of donors. Data came from immunoSEQ multiplex PCR; TCRdb stores just in-frame clones and leaves some out. The sample lists around 67,000 clones, approximately 84% occurring once. The source material was PBMCs. The receptors here all came from a human donor in good health. Some clones in this sample may be carry-over from other donors' samples. CDR3s leave out the opening cysteine and the closing phenylalanine or tryptophan. Clone sizes are given selectively: once, few, many, or a class where the clone is expanded.

.	13	TRBV6-1	TRBJ2-2	ASSEVQGHSGELF
few	9	TRBV29-1	TRBJ2-1	SVPAFNEQF
.	12	TRBV6-4	TRBJ2-3	ASSMTSGTDTQY
.	13	TRBV19	TRBJ2-1	ASRGRGGGANEQF
.	12	TRBV7-9	TRBJ1-1	ASSPDRDRTEAF
few	12	TRBV5-1	TRBJ1-6	ASSSGQYNSPLH
.	9	TRBV20-1	TRBJ1-1	SAEENTEAF
.	12	TRBV19	TRBJ1-2	ASSGGTAGYGYT
.	11	TRBV7-2	TRBJ1-1	ASSVGTDTEAF
.	13	TRBV18	TRBJ2-7	ASSPGQGVTYEQY
.	13	TRBV7-9	TRBJ1-6	ASSLAPDSASPLH
.	12	TRBV7-8	TRBJ2-5	ASSFGQHQETQY
.	14	TRBV6-6	TRBJ2-6	ASSYGAVSGANVLT
.	12	TRBV7-2	TRBJ1-5	ASSRNRGAQPQH
.	11	TRBV7-3	TRBJ2-3	ASSSTPSDTQY
.	14	TRBV4-3	TRBJ1-2	ASSQDLIGSNYGYT
.	14	TRBV6-5	TRBJ2-1	ASSYSSGGARNEQF
.	14	TRBV15	TRBJ2-3	ATSPRTSASTDTQY
once	11	TRBV12-5	TRBJ1-5	ASAGGSGQPQH
.	13	TRBV5-4	TRBJ1-1	ASSRPGGGYTEAF
.	12	TRBV9	TRBJ2-3	ASSVGLTADTQY
.	12	TRBV10-3	TRBJ1-1	AISDNSGNTEAF
.	11	TRBV30	TRBJ2-7	AWSREGPYEQY
.	12	TRBV6-5	TRBJ1-1	ASSYSLGSMEAF
.	12	TRBV4-2	TRBJ2-3	ASSRGMYTDTQY
.	12	TRBV27	TRBJ2-3	ASSSRSPTDTQY
.	14	TRBV5-4	TRBJ2-1	ASSLVPSGRHNEQF
.	11	TRBV7-2	TRBJ2-5	ASSRGEGVAQY
many	12	TRBV6-5	TRBJ1-2	ASSPQYRGNGYT
.	11	TRBV5-1	TRBJ2-7	ASSFTIKYEQY
.	17	TRBV30	TRBJ1-6	AWSHLTWTGGSYNSPLH
.	10	TRBV29-1	TRBJ2-3	SVKTSTDTQY
.	13	TRBV7-8	TRBJ2-7	ASSLSAGEQYEQY
once	14	TRBV7-9	TRBJ2-2	ASSLVTALNTGELF
.	12	TRBV10-2	TRBJ2-7	ASKGQGGFYEQY
.	13	TRBV6-6	TRBJ2-5	ASSPNRQGGETQY
.	13	TRBV5-1	TRBJ2-1	ASSSTAVEYNEQF
once	13	TRBV6-1	TRBJ1-1	ASSTPTGFDTEAF
.	12	TRBV10-3	TRBJ1-5	AISAGRRNQPQH
once	13	TRBV9	TRBJ2-3	ASSVAAGRADTQY
.	12	TRBV10-3	TRBJ1-2	AISEDRGNYGYT
once	13	TRBV4-2	TRBJ1-2	ASSRDRGQLSGYT
.	12	TRBV7-9	TRBJ1-4	ASSSRTGGEKLF
.	13	TRBV19	TRBJ1-2	ASTDRGSSSYGYT
.	14	TRBV10-3	TRBJ2-1	AISDGVPKLGNEQF
.	15	TRBV11-2	TRBJ1-4	ASSSTGGAPTNEKLF
once	14	TRBV7-2	TRBJ2-7	ASSWGGGARSYEQY
.	15	TRBV9	TRBJ2-3	ASSARIRGTSTDTQY
.	12	TRBV10-1	TRBJ2-5	ASSGQGRAETQY
.	14	TRBV9	TRBJ1-3	ASSPFSGYSGNTIY
.	13	TRBV4-1	TRBJ1-2	ASSRGGTGLDGYT
.	15	TRBV5-8	TRBJ2-3	ASSSGQGAVFTDTQY
.	13	TRBV6-5	TRBJ1-3	ASSMTDHSGNTIY